The clone carrying this TCR beta chain was seen only a few times. What it binds is not known. This entry belongs to a study of CD8 T cells in ankylosing spondylitis. Whole-study findings and limits: The authors reported significant enrichment of disease-linked clones in matched ankylosing spondylitis synovial fluid. Blood of patients with ankylosing spondylitis appeared to be characterized by a TCR beta motif of several highly homologous variants.

TCRdb reprocessed the 5' RACE reads via MiXCR and lists one record per CDR3 protein. Here the sample spans 350,000 to 550,000 distinct CDR3 sequences, roughly 27% being singletons. The V gene's germline CDR1 is SNHLY and CDR2 FYNNEI. Trimming stripped 5 bases from V and 4 bases from J, with 9 bases between. The CDR3 sequence is 13 residues long. This sequence originates from a male donor with ankylosing spondylitis. The sequenced material came from blood, either unsorted or a sorted T cell fraction (not recorded which). This chain connects TRBV2 to TRBJ2-1; unclear D gene. The CDR3: CASSSSTYNEQFF. The CDR3 DNA follows: TGTGCCAGCAGTTCTTCCACGTACAATGAGCAGTTCTTC.